A single sample is the source of the 30 T cell receptor beta chains below, sequenced in a study of T-cell memory formation after mild COVID-19 (dated by TCRdb to the early 2020s). The receptor library was made with 5' RACE. The listed sequencing device is Illumina NovaSeq 6000. TCRdb passed the public sequencing reads through fastp at Q25 and MiXCR, retaining productive beta sequences. Rows merge per CDR3 protein into single entries with the most common DNA and genes. The sample table records some 270,000 distinct CDR3 sequences; about 16% of these occur just once. The ten largest clones capture 2.1% of the sample. Sequencing used PBMCs or a T cell subset sorted from them (not recorded which). These receptor sequences come from an adult woman who had mild COVID-19 (a few samples of this study predate the infection). The sample titles of this study are shuffled in the database, so cell type and time point are left out; the donor was told from shared clones.

The gene calls are TRBV2 and TRBJ1-2, with D unclear. Germline-derived CDR1 and CDR2 are SNHLY and FYNNEI. The ends were cut back, 8 bases at V and 7 bases at J, with 17 bases in the middle. The CDR3 has 13 residues. The CDR3 here is CASAPSGVSGYTF. CDR3 nucleotide sequence: TGTGCCAGCGCCCCAAGCGGGGTGAGTGGCTACACCTTC.

V usage is TRBV5-4 and J usage is TRBJ2-2, with a tentative D call TRBD2 (6 bases). The CDR3 runs to 17 residues. The V and J ends lost 0 bases and 2 bases respectively, with 14 bases between them. Germline values: CDR1 SGHNT, CDR2 YYREEE (reference sequence). CDR3 DNA: TGTGCCAGCAGCTTGGTGGGCGGAGGGAGTAACACCGGGGAGCTGTTTTTT. Encoded protein: CASSLVGGGSNTGELFF.

This clonotype was picked up a small number of times. The rearrangement links TRBV12-3 or TRBV12-4 to TRBJ1-1; D remains unclear. The V end lost 1 base, the J end lost 6 bases, and 12 bases lay between the germline ends. This CDR3 has 14 amino acids. CDR3 DNA sequence: TGTGCCAGCAGTTTAGGGGCAGAGATAGCTGAAGCTTTCTTT. It translates to CASSLGAEIAEAFF.

This clonotype turned up a few times. V usage is TRBV7-2 and J usage is TRBJ2-5; 7 nucleotides align to TRBD1. This CDR3 has 18 residues. The junction had 19 bases not matched to a gene; V was cut back by 5 bases and J by 4 bases. Looked up from germline, CDR1 is SGHTA and CDR2 is FQGNSA. DNA for the CDR3: TGTGCCAGCAGCCTATCCTCTTCCGGGACAGACCTACGAGAGACCCAGTACTTC. Translated, it gives CASSLSSSGTDLRETQYF. The variable domain in full, completed from reference TRBV7-2 and TRBJ2-5, reads GAGVSQSPSNKVTEKGKDVELRCDPISGHTALYWYRQSLGQGLEFLIYFQGNSAPDKSGLPSDRFSAERTGGSVSTLTIQRTQQEDSAVYLCASSLSSSGTDLRETQYFGPGTRLLVL.

Only a few counts were recorded for this clonotype. The chain links TRBV6-5 to TRBJ2-7; perhaps D is TRBD1 or TRBD2 (5 bases each). The CDR3 spans 15 residues. CDR1 MNHEY and CDR2 SVGAGI come from the germline V gene. The V and J ends lost 0 bases and 6 bases respectively, with 15 bases between them. In DNA form, the CDR3 reads TGTGCCAGCAGTTACTCGCCGGGGCCGTTTGGCGAGCAGTACTTC. Its translation is CASSYSPGPFGEQYF.

As regards this clonotype: With a much larger clone just one base away, this may be a read error. The rearrangement links TRBV24-1 to TRBJ2-1; TRBD2 is a possible D gene (7 bases). This CDR3 contains 19 residues. In germline, CDR1 is KGHDR, CDR2 SFDVKD. Here the CDR3 DNA reads TGTGCCACCATGGGAACGGCATCTTCCGGGGGGCATACCTACAATGAGCAGTTATTC. Protein sequence: CATMGTASSGGHTYNEQLF.

This clonotype was detected only a few times. The chain combines TRBV2 with TRBJ1-1; D not certain. Trimming pared 0 bases from V and 5 bases from J, leaving 10 bases between. This CDR3 is built from 14 residues. Germline CDR1 reads SNHLY; CDR2 reads FYNNEI. This CDR3 is CASSEALPGTEAFF. Here the CDR3 DNA reads TGTGCCAGCAGTGAAGCGCTTCCGGGAACTGAAGCTTTCTTT.

This clonotype came up a few times. The chain recombines TRBV9 with TRBJ1-3; D is ambiguous. In germline, CDR1 is SGDLS, CDR2 YYNGEE. Deletions cut 0 bases from V and 4 bases from J, with 11 bases between. This CDR3 is 15 amino acids long. The CDR3 DNA sequence: TGTGCCAGCAGCGTAGCCTTAACCTACGGAAACACCATATATTTT. It translates to CASSVALTYGNTIYF.

This chain connects TRBV5-1 to TRBJ2-7; 13 bases map to TRBD2. CDR1 and CDR2 from the germline V gene are SGHRS and YFSETQ. The CDR3 is 18 residues long. Trimming cost V 3 bases and J 1 base; bases outside gene matches: 10. CDR3 loop: CASSWRTSGSSGSYEQYF. DNA of the CDR3: TGCGCCAGCAGCTGGCGGACTAGCGGGAGTTCGGGGTCCTACGAGCAGTACTTC. Full variable domain (rest looked up from reference TRBV5-1 and TRBJ2-7): KAGVTQTPRYLIKTRGQQVTLSCSPISGHRSVSWYQQTPGQGLQFLFEYFSETQRNKGNFPGRFSGRQFSNSRSEMNVSTLELGDSALYLCASSWRTSGSSGSYEQYFGPGTRLTVT.

In this sample, this clonotype turned up many times. This chain links TRBV5-1 with TRBJ1-1; D is ambiguous. The CDR3 runs to 17 residues. V lost 2 bases and J 1 base, leaving 18 bases between the germline ends. The V gene's germline CDR1 is SGHRS and CDR2 YFSETQ. CDR3 amino acids: CASSLSGIGPGNTEAFF. In DNA, the CDR3 is TGCGCCAGCAGCTTATCCGGGATCGGTCCAGGGAACACTGAAGCTTTCTTT.

This clonotype was seen a few times. The chain recombines TRBV18 with TRBJ2-4; a possible D gene is TRBD2 (5 bases). Trimming stripped 4 bases from V and 7 bases from J, with 11 bases between. Germline-derived CDR1 and CDR2 are KGHSH and LQKENI. The CDR3 is 13 amino acids. Here the CDR3 reads CASSLSSSNIQYF. The CDR3 coding sequence is TGTGCCAGCTCACTTTCTAGCTCTAACATTCAGTACTTC.

V usage is TRBV7-6 and J usage is TRBJ1-6; no definite D call. Germline V gene sequence: CDR1 SGHVS, CDR2 FNYEAQ. CDR3 length equals 16 residues. Trimming took 1 base from V and 8 from J, leaving 15 bases between them. CDR3 coding DNA: TGTGCCAGCAGCTTAGGGCAGGCCTCCGATCATTCACCCCTCCACTTT. As protein: CASSLGQASDHSPLHF.

Many counts were recorded for this clonotype. The J gene is TRBJ2-1, the V gene TRBV5-1; D gene unclear. The V end was cut by 0 bases, the J end by 1 base, with 5 bases between. The germline CDR1 and CDR2 sequences are SGHRS and YFSETQ. The CDR3 is 14 residues long. CDR3: CASSLDSSYNEQFF. The CDR3 nucleotides are TGCGCCAGCAGCTTGGACAGTTCCTACAATGAGCAGTTCTTC.

The sample holds a few counts of this clonotype. The chain couples TRBV12-3 or TRBV12-4 to TRBJ2-7; D ambiguous. The CDR3 consists of 13 residues. V was pared by 3 bases and J by 2 bases, with 8 bases between. The CDR3 loop is CASSFDTTYEQYF. The CDR3 nucleotides read TGTGCCAGCAGTTTTGACACCACCTACGAGCAGTACTTC.

CDR3 coding DNA: TGTGCCAGTCCCTCCTCTCAGGGGGCGAATGGCTACACCTTC. Encoded protein: CASPSSQGANGYTF. V and J are TRBV7-9 and TRBJ1-2, with 8 bases that match TRBD1. This CDR3 comprises 14 residues. Germline V gene sequence: CDR1 SEHNR, CDR2 FQNEAQ (reference sequence). With V trimmed by 9 bases and J by 6 bases, 12 bases remained unmatched.

The chain uses TRBV7-8 and TRBJ2-1; D not certain. Per the germline V gene, CDR1 is SGHVS and CDR2 is FQNEAQ. There are 12 residues in the CDR3. The germline V and J ends were trimmed by 4 bases and 1 base, with 2 bases remaining between them. Here the CDR3 reads CASSYSYNEQFF. The CDR3 bases are TGTGCCAGCAGCTATTCCTACAATGAGCAGTTCTTC. Full variable domain (rest looked up from reference TRBV7-8 and TRBJ2-1): GAGVSQSPRYKVAKRGQDVALRCDPISGHVSLFWYQQALGQGPEFLTYFQNEAQLDKSGLPSDRFFAERPEGSVSTLKIQRTQQEDSAVYLCASSYSYNEQFFGPGTRLTVL.

This clonotype was counted a few times. The rearrangement uses TRBV28 and TRBJ2-7; D not resolved. The CDR3 is 12 residues long. Looked up from germline, CDR1 is MDHEN and CDR2 is SYDVKM. The ends were cut back, 3 bases at V and 0 bases at J, with 3 bases in the middle. The CDR3 coding sequence is TGTGCCAGCAGTTTTCGCTCCTACGAGCAGTACTTC. It is translated as CASSFRSYEQYF. The full variable domain, in which reference TRBV28 and TRBJ2-7 provide the parts outside the CDR3, is DVKVTQSSRYLVKRTGEKVFLECVQDMDHENMFWYRQDPGLGLRLIYFSYDVKMKEKGDIPEGYSVSREKKERFSLILESASTNQTSMYLCASSFRSYEQYFGPGTRLTVT.

The V and J genes are TRBV7-9 and TRBJ2-1, with 7 nucleotides matching TRBD2. CDR3 size: 15 residues. V lost 5 bases, J lost 8 bases, and 12 bases stayed unmatched. Per germline, CDR1 SEHNR and CDR2 FQNEAQ (reference sequence). CDR3 nucleotides: TGTGCCAGCAGCCTCATCGGACTAGGTCGTGATGAGCAGTTCTTC. It yields the protein CASSLIGLGRDEQFF.

The gene calls are TRBV29-1 and TRBJ1-2, with D perhaps TRBD1 (6 bases). Deletions cut 4 bases from V and 2 bases from J, with 17 bases between. CDR1 is SQVTM, CDR2 ANQGSEA, per germline. The CDR3 totals 15 residues. The CDR3 here is CSVVIRDTINYGYTF. Written as DNA, the CDR3 is TGCAGCGTTGTAATACGGGACACAATCAACTATGGCTACACCTTC. Full variable domain (rest looked up from reference TRBV29-1 and TRBJ1-2): SAVISQKPSRDICQRGTSLTIQCQVDSQVTMMFWYRQQPGQSLTLIATANQGSEATYESGFVIDKFPISRPNLTFSTLTVSNMSPEDSSIYLCSVVIRDTINYGYTFGSGTRLTVV.

At least ten counts were recorded for this clonotype. This chain links TRBV28 with TRBJ2-1; 9 bases are shared with TRBD2. CDR3 size: 16 residues. V lost 6 bases to trimming and J lost 4 bases; unmatched junction nucleotides: 10. Germline V lookup: CDR1 MDHEN, CDR2 SYDVKM. The CDR3 DNA sequence: TGTGCCAGCAGGGGAATGGGCGGGAGGGGGTACAATGAGCAGTTCTTC. It encodes CASRGMGGRGYNEQFF.

The chain uses TRBV3-1 and TRBJ2-7; possible D gene TRBD1, 6 bases. Between the trimmed V and J ends, which lost 8 bases and 4 bases, there was a span of 9 bases. CDR1 LGHDT and CDR2 YNNKEL come from the germline V gene (reference sequence). There are 11 residues in the CDR3. Here the CDR3 DNA reads TGTGCCAGCGCCCAGGGGTACGAGCAGTACTTC. Its translation is CASAQGYEQYF.

The rearrangement links TRBV20-1 to TRBJ2-1; 8 nucleotides align to TRBD2. The V gene's germline CDR1 is DFQATT and CDR2 SNEGSKA (reference sequence). V trimming: 3 bases; J trimming: 6 bases; junction bases outside the gene matches: 4. This CDR3 is built from 13 residues. The CDR3 is CSASGTSSNEQFF. The CDR3 DNA follows: TGCAGTGCTAGTGGGACTAGTAGCAATGAGCAGTTCTTC.

This clonotype appeared a few times. V usage is TRBV30 and J usage is TRBJ1-1; D perhaps matches TRBD1 (5 bases). Deletions cut 4 bases from V and 7 bases from J, with 16 bases between. Germline loops: CDR1 GTSNPN, CDR2 SVGIG (reference sequence). The CDR3 is made up of 13 amino acids. This chain's CDR3 is CAWTSRVSDEAFF. The CDR3, as DNA: TGTGCCTGGACCTCCAGGGTAAGCGATGAAGCTTTCTTT.

This clonotype has only a few counts. This chain joins TRBV7-2 and TRBJ2-1; 11 nucleotides match TRBD2. The ends lost 3 bases at V and 7 bases at J; junction bases unmatched: 8. The CDR3 is 16 amino acids. Germline CDR1 reads SGHTA; CDR2 reads FQGNSA. The DNA of the CDR3 is TGTGCCAGCAGCTTTCAACTAGCGGGAGCGGGGAATGAGCAGTTCTTC. Translating gives CASSFQLAGAGNEQFF.

The sample holds many counts of this clonotype. The chain is built from TRBV7-9 and TRBJ2-7; 10 bases line up with TRBD1. The germline V gene has CDR1 SEHNR and CDR2 FQNEAQ (reference sequence). The CDR3 has 13 residues. Trimming took 8 bases from V and 3 from J; bases not matched to a gene: 4. The CDR3 sequence is CASFRTGGYEQYF. The CDR3 nucleotides read TGTGCCAGCTTTCGGACAGGGGGCTACGAGCAGTACTTC.

The chain links TRBV6-1 to TRBJ2-7, with TRBD1 matching 10 bases. With 6 bases clipped from V and 2 bases from J, the junction kept 7 bases outside the gene matches. The CDR3 extends over 15 amino acids. Germline V gene data show CDR1 as MNHNS and CDR2 as SASEGT. The CDR3 reads CASSAGTGATYEQYF. The CDR3 DNA is TGTGCCAGCAGCGCCGGGACAGGGGCAACCTACGAGCAGTACTTC.

This clonotype was observed a single time. The J gene is TRBJ2-5, the V gene TRBV5-1, with D tentatively TRBD1 or TRBD2 (6 bases each). The CDR3 extends over 15 amino acids. Trimming left V 0 bases short and J 3 bases short, with 12 bases between. The germline V gene encodes CDR1 SGHRS and CDR2 YFSETQ. The CDR3, as DNA: TGCGCCAGCAGCTTGGGTCCGGGGGCCGAAGAGACCCAGTACTTC. This sequence encodes CASSLGPGAEETQYF.

This chain joins TRBV3-1 and TRBJ1-6, with unresolved D. V was cut by 4 bases and J by 5 bases, with 6 bases left in between. CDR3 length equals 13 residues. Germline V gene sequence: CDR1 LGHDT, CDR2 YNNKEL (reference sequence). In nucleotides, the CDR3 is TGTGCCAGCAGCCTGGTTGATAATTCACCCCTCCACTTT. Encoded protein: CASSLVDNSPLHF.

This clonotype has at least ten counts. The J gene is TRBJ2-3, the V gene TRBV7-9; 8 nucleotides match TRBD1. Per germline, CDR1 SEHNR and CDR2 FQNEAQ (reference sequence). The V and J ends lost 5 bases and 4 bases, in that order; junction bases with no gene match: 2. The CDR3 is made up of 13 amino acids. DNA of the CDR3: TGTGCCAGCAGCCCCAGGGGGCCAGATACGCAGTATTTT. Protein: CASSPRGPDTQYF. Looking up the rest from reference TRBV7-9 and TRBJ2-3 gives the full variable domain: DTGVSQNPRHKITKRGQNVTFRCDPISEHNRLYWYRQTLGQGPEFLTYFQNEAQLEKSRLLSDRFSAERPKGSFSTLEIQRTEQGDSAMYLCASSPRGPDTQYFGPGTRLTVL.

The chain uses TRBV19 and TRBJ1-2; D is perhaps TRBD1 (6 bases). CDR1 is LNHDA, CDR2 SQIVND, per germline (reference sequence). The CDR3 contains 15 residues. Trimming removed 1 base from V and 3 bases from J, with 12 bases in between. In nucleotides, the CDR3 is TGTGCCAGTAGTATAGTGGGGGCTATCGACTATGGCTACACCTTC. It translates to CASSIVGAIDYGYTF.